This T cell receptor beta chain was found in a study of T cell changes during pregnancy in multiple sclerosis (dated by TCRdb to the late 2010s). For the wider study: The study looked at changes in the T cell repertoire across pregnancy in women with multiple sclerosis.

V is shortened by 2 bases, J by 4 bases, and the region joining them spans 14 bases. From the cysteine up to the phenylalanine, the CDR3 has a length of 16 residues. Just the 48-base CDR3 DNA is kept, in frame starting at base 1. Looking up the germline V gene yields CDR1 MNHNS and CDR2 SASEGT. On this clone: The antigen it recognizes is unknown. No base-level quality is on record; no much larger clone is a single base apart.

The library was built by means of the immunoSEQ multiplex PCR assay. In TCRdb, the immuneACCESS table is reduced to in-frame sequences with V and J assigned. These tables do not hold every clone; where another copy was compared, an unresolved V gene accounts for under half, and the others remain unexplained. For this sample the table gives approximately 88,000 clones, of which nearly 95% were detected only once. The ten top clones hold 0.85% to 1.3% of the sample. The sequences come from peripheral blood, collected in the second trimester of pregnancy. The clonotype was recovered from a female donor with multiple sclerosis, enrolled in a pregnancy study. The chain was built from TRBV6-1 and TRBJ1-4, with the D gene not confidently named. The sequenced DNA is TGTGCCAGCAGTGAATACCCCGGCCAGGATAATGAAAAACTGTTTTTT. This yields the protein CASSEYPGQDNEKLFF.